The entry below describes one T cell receptor (beta chain). Its antigen is undetermined. This sample was included in a study of blood T cells in healthy people across ages. Study information: Using template switching, researchers captured about one barcoded beta molecule for each two T cells.

Study-wide points: Observed TCR beta diversity showed a strong correlation with the percentage of naive T cells as measured by flow cytometry. A roughly linear fall in TCR beta diversity per million T cells was seen with increasing age.

Sample-barcoded 5' priming and a J-beta primer mix drove a second PCR of about 7 to 12 cycles. TCRdb used MiXCR to reprocess the 5' RACE reads, holding one entry per CDR3 protein. The table shows about 1.6 million distinct CDR3 sequences, with about 31% occurring only once. V was cut by 0 bases and J by 1 base, with 15 bases left in between. The length of the CDR3 is 17 residues. Germline V gives CDR1 SGDLS, CDR2 YYNGEE. Per sample, extraction of total RNA gave at least 5.5 micrograms in every case. The chain recombines TRBV9 with TRBJ2-3; D is unclear. Source material: blood. This clonotype originated in a woman aged 25 to 39 in good health. The CDR3, as DNA: TGTGCCAGCAGCGTAGATGGTTTGGACGTTGGCACAGATACGCAGTATTTT. It is translated as CASSVDGLDVGTDTQYF.